This is a list of T cell receptor beta chains from one sample in a study of T cell responses to AZD1222 COVID-19 vaccine. Some clones are missing from TCRdb's copy, which holds only in-frame ones; the method was immunoSEQ multiplex PCR. The data show around 130,000 clones, 70% to 90% seen once. The specimen comprised peripheral blood, sampled 28 days after the second AZD1222 dose. These receptors all come from an adult who received the AZD1222 COVID-19 vaccine. Both conserved end residues are part of each CDR3.

j_gene,v_gene,CDR3aa
TRBJ1-5,TRBV6-4,CASSAELNQPQHF
TRBJ1-5,TRBV19,CASSIGGKNQPQHF
TRBJ2-1,TRBV6-2/TRBV6-3,CASSWPSLRFGQFF
TRBJ2-3,TRBV15,CATSRQISFTDTQYF
TRBJ1-2,TRBV7-2,CASSLARGGHGYTF
TRBJ1-4,TRBV29-1,CSVSQGSNEKLFF
TRBJ2-2,TRBV28,CATPGSNTGELFF
TRBJ2-5,TRBV29-1,CSVGGSRETQYF
TRBJ1-1,TRBV2,CASSGSAGRAEAFF
TRBJ2-1,TRBV4-3,CASSRGAVYNEQFF
TRBJ2-1,TRBV5-1,CASARDREYSEQFF
TRBJ2-2,TRBV15,CATSGQGNTGELFF
TRBJ1-5,TRBV7-2,CASSLGNSNQPQHF
TRBJ2-6,TRBV6-5,CASNRGSGANVLTF
TRBJ1-1,TRBV10-3,CAIGDRGTATEAFF
TRBJ1-5,TRBV28,CASSVTRPQHF
TRBJ2-3,TRBV6-5,CASSLYTDTQYF
TRBJ2-7,TRBV4-2,CASSQGGAGVEQYF
TRBJ2-7,TRBV9,CASSVGGLIYEQYF
TRBJ1-4,TRBV27,CASKFRGGRTNEKLFF
TRBJ1-2,TRBV7-9,CAVDLGIHYGYTF
TRBJ2-4,TRBV7-2,CASSPHGGEDNIQYF
TRBJ1-6,TRBV3-1/TRBV3-2,CASSQGVLDSPLHF
TRBJ1-1,TRBV12-3/TRBV12-4,CASLWGGNTEAFF
TRBJ2-2,TRBV28,CSTRDNTGELFF
TRBJ2-5,TRBV4-3,CASSQGAQGDGETQYF
TRBJ1-2,TRBV30,CAWSRRDTFYGYTF
TRBJ1-6,TRBV30,CAWSVDGITPLHF
TRBJ2-7,TRBV7-9,CASSLGSYEQYF
TRBJ1-2,TRBV28,CASSLGTTAYGYTF
TRBJ2-1,TRBV4-1,CASSQEFGRVSYNEQFF
TRBJ1-4,TRBV2,CASLDTANEKLFF
TRBJ2-7,TRBV4-2,CASSQGTSSHEQYF
TRBJ2-7,TRBV5-1,CASSLGAGELSYEQYF
TRBJ2-2,TRBV10-3,CAIRGLAGGPTNTGELFF
TRBJ2-1,TRBV7-3,CASSLTTKLGGLNEQFF
TRBJ1-3,TRBV10-3,CAISEDRVGNTIYF
TRBJ1-1,TRBV10-1,CASPLGNFSWYTEAFF
TRBJ2-2,TRBV2,CASRGLAETGFGELFF
TRBJ2-2,TRBV7-9,CASSSDRGPNTGELFF
TRBJ1-1,TRBV6-5,CASSTTRNTEAFF
TRBJ1-5,TRBV6-2/TRBV6-3,CASSYPGGGQPQHF
TRBJ1-5,TRBV6-5,CASSYSGQHNQPQHF
TRBJ1-1,TRBV27,CASSPRYGEAFF